The entry below describes one TCR beta chain. Its target is not known. This sample is part of a study of radiation and T cells in renal cell carcinoma. Whole-study context: Nephrectomy followed 15 Gy stereotactic body radiation by 4 weeks.

Time point: blood 2 weeks post-SBRT. Treatment given: 15 Gy SBRT to primary tumor, nephrectomy 4 weeks later. After SBRT, blood was collected at 2 and 4 weeks, plus baseline. The tumor was a clear cell renal cell carcinoma. The protocol was immunoSEQ multiplex PCR, while the TCRdb copy is restricted to in-frame clones and leaves out a portion. The table has almost 50,000 clones, roughly 78% seen once. Study findings and constraints: In blood, top tumor clones expanded by 2 weeks, shrinking by 4.

CDR1 is SGHRS, CDR2 YFSETQ, per germline. The CDR3 runs to 15 residues. Trimming took off 4 bases at V and 0 bases at J, with 10 bases between the two ends. The starting material was blood, obtained from a patient whose treatment included radiotherapy and nephrectomy. The clonotype originates from a woman aged 70-85 years with renal cell carcinoma. The V and J genes are TRBV5-1 and TRBJ1-4; unclear D gene. The CDR3 here is CASSPARATNEKLFF. CDR3 bases: TGCGCCAGCAGCCCCGCTAGGGCAACTAATGAAAAACTGTTTTTT. The full variable domain, its missing parts supplied by reference TRBV5-1 and TRBJ1-4, is KAGVTQTPRYLIKTRGQQVTLSCSPISGHRSVSWYQQTPGQGLQFLFEYFSETQRNKGNFPGRFSGRQFSNSRSEMNVSTLELGDSALYLCASSPARATNEKLFFGSGTQLSVL.